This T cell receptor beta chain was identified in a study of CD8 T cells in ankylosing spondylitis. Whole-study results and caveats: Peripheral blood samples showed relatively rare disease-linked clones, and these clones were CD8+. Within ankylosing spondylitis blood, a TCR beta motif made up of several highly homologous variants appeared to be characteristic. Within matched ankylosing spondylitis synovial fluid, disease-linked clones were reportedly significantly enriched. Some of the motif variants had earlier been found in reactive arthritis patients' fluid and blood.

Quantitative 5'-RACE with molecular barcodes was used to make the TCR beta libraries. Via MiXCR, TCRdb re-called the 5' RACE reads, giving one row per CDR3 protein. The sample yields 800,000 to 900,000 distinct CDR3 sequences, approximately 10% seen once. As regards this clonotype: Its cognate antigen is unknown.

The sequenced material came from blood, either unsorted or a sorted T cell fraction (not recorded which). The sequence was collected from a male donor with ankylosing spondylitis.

The CDR3 region has the DNA TGCAGTGCTAGAGGACAGCACTTCACAGATACGCAGTATTTT. Protein: CSARGQHFTDTQYF. V is TRBV20-1 and J is TRBJ2-3, with D possibly being TRBD1 (5 bases). Germline lookup yields CDR1 DFQATT and CDR2 SNEGSKA (reference sequence). This CDR3 is 14 amino acids long. V was pared by 1 base and J by 2 bases, with 10 bases between.